The T cell receptor beta chain under discussion was sequenced for a study of blood T cells in healthy people across ages. This clonotype was seen many times. Its antigen is not identified. Primers used in a second PCR of about 6 to 11 cycles were a sample-barcoded 5' primer and a J-beta primer mix. Each cDNA was tagged by a template-switch adaptor containing 12 random nucleotides. The study obtained at least 3 million CDR3-containing paired-end reads from every sample. TCRdb called the 5' RACE reads again in MiXCR, with one record for every CDR3 protein. Among around 670,000 distinct CDR3 sequences listed, around 31% were seen once. Study results and caveats: In older individuals, TCR beta diversity per million T cells was lower, falling roughly linearly with age. Compared with aged donors, long-lived donors showed fewer expanded clones, suggesting selection.

This CDR3 comprises 14 residues. V lost 3 bases, J lost 0 bases, and 8 bases lay in between. The germline V gene has CDR1 MGHRA and CDR2 YSYEKL. The chain employs TRBV4-1 and TRBJ1-2, with unresolved D. The specimen sequenced was blood. The receptor was isolated from a woman older than 75 in good health. The CDR3 here is CASSHPPSNYGYTF. The CDR3, as DNA: TGCGCCAGCAGCCACCCCCCATCTAACTATGGCTACACCTTC.